Included here is one T cell receptor (beta chain) sequence, with context. Alongside a J-beta primer mix, a sample-barcoded 5' primer served in a second PCR lasting about 6 to 12 cycles. TCRdb reanalysed the 5' RACE reads using MiXCR and keeps one entry per CDR3 protein. The table has 650,000 to 700,000 distinct CDR3 sequences, over 40% seen once. The sample comes from a study of blood T cells in healthy people across ages. Germline loops: CDR1 MNHEY, CDR2 SVGAGI. The CDR3 contains 14 residues. V lost 4 bases, J lost 0 bases, and 8 bases lay in between. Per sample, extraction of total RNA gave at least 6 micrograms in every case.

The sample consisted of blood. This receptor was identified in a woman aged 80 or over in good health. J is TRBJ2-3 and V is TRBV6-5; no definite D call. The CDR3 loop reads CASSSRKSTDTQYF. The CDR3 bases are TGTGCCAGCAGTTCACGGAAAAGCACAGATACGCAGTATTTT.